This T cell receptor (beta chain) appears in the sequencing data of a study of cytomegalovirus exposure and HLA in healthy donors. The CDR3 is made up of 15 amino acids. Germline values: CDR1 SGDLS, CDR2 YYNGEE. V lost 4 bases to trimming and J lost 8 bases; unmatched junction nucleotides: 8. The PCR ran on 60 Vbeta and 13 Jbeta primers. Assay: immunoSEQ multiplex PCR; the TCRdb copy retains only in-frame clones and omits some. Among some 120,000 clones listed, around two thirds were seen once. V usage is TRBV9 and J usage is TRBJ1-4; 10 bases align to TRBD1. Sequencing was performed on PBMCs. The receptor comes from a middle-aged woman in good health and CMV-seropositive. CDR3: CASSSRGTGAEKLFF. CDR3 DNA sequence: TGTGCCAGCAGCTCTCGTGGGACAGGGGCCGAAAAACTGTTTTTT.